The 25 T cell receptor beta chains reported below all come from one sample, sequenced in a study of long-term antiretroviral therapy in people with HIV. Run at survey level, the immunoSEQ assay was version v3.0. TCRdb's copy holds only in-frame clones and misses some; the assay was immunoSEQ multiplex PCR. The sample lists around 18,000 clones, less than 85% occurring once. Specimen: unsorted PBMCs, collected at the start of antiretroviral therapy, before treatment. These receptors were taken from a man aged 18 to 29 with HIV.

This clone turned up a few times. The chain employs TRBV7-8 and TRBJ1-5; 8 nucleotides line up with TRBD1. The V segment lost 1 base and the J segment 4 bases; nucleotides outside the gene matches: 3. This CDR3 is built from 15 residues. Germline loops: CDR1 SGHVS, CDR2 FQNEAQ. CDR3 nucleotide sequence: TGTGCCAGCAGCTTAGAACAGGGGGGAAATCAGCCCCAGCATTTT. Residues: CASSLEQGGNQPQHF.

The gene calls are TRBV5-3 and TRBJ2-7; D remains unclear. TRBV5-3 is an open reading frame, and its role is uncertain. This CDR3 region has 13 residues. The V end was cut by 0 bases, the J end by 1 base, with 5 bases between. The CDR3 DNA sequence: TGTGCCAGAAGCTTGGAAGCTTCCTACGAGCAGTACTTC. This translates into CARSLEASYEQYF.

The V gene is TRBV9, the J gene TRBJ2-7; D remains ambiguous. Trimming left V 4 bases short and J 2 bases short, with 16 bases between. This CDR3 contains 15 residues. CDR1 and CDR2 from the germline V gene are SGDLS and YYNGEE. Written as DNA, the CDR3 is TGTGCCAGCAGCCCCTTTAAGGATGCACCCTACGAGCAGTACTTC. It is translated as CASSPFKDAPYEQYF.

The chain has TRBV19 and TRBJ1-2, with TRBD1 matching 10 bases. Germline V gene sequence: CDR1 LNHDA, CDR2 SQIVND (reference sequence). J was trimmed by 8 bases and V by 3 bases; bases with no gene match: 6. The length of the CDR3 is 14 residues. CDR3 protein: CASSIRTGGLGYTF. DNA of the CDR3: TGTGCCAGTAGTATCCGGACAGGGGGACTCGGCTACACCTTC.

V is TRBV19 and J is TRBJ2-3, with D perhaps matching TRBD2 (5 bases). This CDR3 has 14 residues. Germline CDR1 reads LNHDA; CDR2 reads SQIVND (reference sequence). The V and J ends lost 3 bases and 5 bases respectively, with 12 bases between them. CDR3 in amino acids: CASSIPQRIDTQYF. CDR3 in DNA: TGTGCCAGTAGTATCCCCCAGCGGATAGATACGCAGTATTTT.

This clone appeared a few times. This chain connects TRBV7-2 to TRBJ1-3; the D is unclear. The germline V and J ends were trimmed by 3 bases and 0 bases, with 0 bases remaining between them. CDR1 is SGHTA and CDR2 is FQGNSA in the germline V gene. The CDR3 totals 12 residues. The CDR3: CASSFSGNTIYF. CDR3 bases: TGTGCCAGCAGCTTCTCTGGAAACACCATATATTTT.

The gene calls are TRBV9 and TRBJ1-2, with D possibly TRBD1 on 5 matching bases. The CDR3 contains 12 residues. Trimming cost V 4 bases and J 7 bases, with 11 bases left between them. CDR1 and CDR2 from the germline V gene are SGDLS and YYNGEE. CDR3 in amino acids: CASSPSGGGYTF. CDR3 nucleotide sequence: TGTGCCAGCAGCCCCTCCGGGGGTGGCTACACCTTC. The whole variable domain, filled in from reference TRBV9 and TRBJ1-2, reads DSGVTQTPKHLITATGQRVTLRCSPRSGDLSVYWYQQSLDQGLQFLIQYYNGEERAKGNILERFSAQQFPDLHSELNLSSLELGDSALYFCASSPSGGGYTFGSGTRLTVV.

This sequence joins TRBV7-9 and TRBJ2-1; 8 positions match TRBD1. Trimming took 4 bases from V and 4 from J; bases not matched to a gene: 6. The CDR3 extends over 15 amino acids. The V gene's germline CDR1 is SEHNR and CDR2 FQNEAQ (reference sequence). The CDR3 is CASSSGWTGYNEQFF. CDR3 DNA: TGTGCCAGCAGCTCAGGGTGGACAGGGTACAATGAGCAGTTCTTC.

Only one count was recorded for this clone. J is TRBJ1-1 and V is TRBV5-1; the D is unclear. The germline gives CDR1 SGHRS, CDR2 YFSETQ. This CDR3 has 16 residues. V lost 0 bases and J 0 bases, leaving 12 bases between the germline ends. CDR3 region: CASSLAVPGMNTEAFF. CDR3 DNA: TGCGCCAGCAGCTTGGCCGTACCGGGGATGAACACTGAAGCTTTCTTT.

The chain employs TRBV18 and TRBJ2-2; D might be TRBD1 (5 bases). Germline values: CDR1 KGHSH, CDR2 LQKENI. This CDR3 comprises 13 residues. V lost 2 bases to trimming and J lost 8 bases, with 9 bases between them. CDR3 residues: CASSPFQGGELFF. The CDR3 nucleotides are TGTGCCAGCTCACCATTCCAGGGAGGGGAGCTGTTTTTT. Supplemented by reference TRBV18 and TRBJ2-2, the full variable domain reads NAGVMQNPRHLVRRRGQEARLRCSPMKGHSHVYWYRQLPEEGLKFMVYLQKENIIDESGMPKERFSAEFPKEGPSILRIQQVVRGDSAAYFCASSPFQGGELFFGEGSRLTVL.

This chain uses TRBV2 with TRBJ2-3; D remains unclear. CDR1 is SNHLY and CDR2 is FYNNEI in the germline V gene. CDR3 length: 15 amino acids. V lost 1 base and J lost 0, with 8 bases in between. For the CDR3, the DNA is TGTGCCAGCAGTGAAGGCGTTTCTAGCACAGATACGCAGTATTTT. Amino acid sequence: CASSEGVSSTDTQYF.

The chain is built from TRBV5-4 and TRBJ1-3, with D possibly TRBD1 on 5 matching bases. V was cut by 4 bases and J by 0 bases, with 20 bases left in between. The length of the CDR3 is 18 residues. Germline lookup yields CDR1 SGHNT and CDR2 YYREEE (reference sequence). As DNA, the CDR3 is TGTGCCAGCAGCGAGGGGTCCGGACTCAGTCTCTCTGGAAACACCATATATTTT. Its protein product is CASSEGSGLSLSGNTIYF. Full variable domain (remainder filled in from reference TRBV5-4 and TRBJ1-3): ETGVTQSPTHLIKTRGQQVTLRCSSQSGHNTVSWYQQALGQGPQFIFQYYREEENGRGNFPPRFSGLQFPNYSSELNVNALELDDSALYLCASSEGSGLSLSGNTIYFGEGSWLTVV.

The chain links TRBV10-2 to TRBJ1-1; D not certain. The CDR3 spans 14 residues. The V gene's germline CDR1 is WSHSY and CDR2 SAAADI. Deletions cut 4 bases from V and 5 bases from J, with 14 bases between. Here the CDR3 reads CASSAEAVKTEAFF. The CDR3 DNA reads as TGCGCCAGCAGTGCGGAGGCCGTTAAGACTGAAGCTTTCTTT.

This clone showed up just a few times. This sequence joins TRBV2 and TRBJ2-7, with D tentatively TRBD1 (5 bases). Germline CDR1 SNHLY, CDR2 FYNNEI. Trimming took off 1 base at V and 4 bases at J, with 11 bases between the two ends. The CDR3 runs to 14 residues. Here the CDR3 reads CASSEGRASYEQYF. The DNA of the CDR3 is TGTGCCAGCAGTGAAGGCAGGGCTTCTTACGAGCAGTACTTC. The full variable domain, its missing parts supplied by reference TRBV2 and TRBJ2-7, is EPEVTQTPSHQVTQMGQEVILRCVPISNHLYFYWYRQILGQKVEFLVSFYNNEISEKSEIFDDQFSVERPDGSNFTLKIRSTKLEDSAMYFCASSEGRASYEQYFGPGTRLTVT.

The chain couples TRBV5-8 to TRBJ2-5, with D possibly being TRBD2 (5 bases). The V gene lost 0 bases and the J gene lost 5 bases, with 11 bases spanning the gap. CDR3 length: 14 amino acids. Germline loops: CDR1 SGHTS, CDR2 YDEGEE. The CDR3 coding sequence is TGTGCCAGCAGCTTGGCACGGCAGCGGGAGACCCAGTACTTC. Translating it yields CASSLARQRETQYF.

This clone is medium-sized within its sample. The gene calls are TRBV9 and TRBJ2-1; perhaps TRBD2 as D (7 bases). From germline, CDR1 is SGDLS and CDR2 YYNGEE. Trimming took 0 bases from V and 5 from J, leaving 15 bases between them. The CDR3 sequence is 16 residues long. CDR3: CASSVGGGLADNEQFF. The CDR3 region has the DNA TGTGCCAGCAGCGTAGGGGGGGGGCTAGCGGACAATGAGCAGTTCTTC.

The V and J genes are TRBV15 and TRBJ2-6; D is possibly TRBD1 (6 bases). The CDR3 is made up of 17 amino acids. Trimming cost V 0 bases and J 1 base, with 10 bases left between them. Looked up from germline, CDR1 is LNHNV and CDR2 is YYDKDF (reference sequence). For the CDR3, the DNA is TGTGCCACCAGCAGAGATGATACAGGGTCTGGGGCCAACGTCCTGACTTTC. As protein: CATSRDDTGSGANVLTF.

The chain links TRBV9 to TRBJ1-2; perhaps TRBD1 as D (5 bases). Deletions cut 2 bases from V and 8 bases from J, with 16 bases between. The CDR3 totals 14 residues. CDR1 is SGDLS and CDR2 is YYNGEE in the germline V gene. CDR3 coding DNA: TGTGCCAGCAGCGTCTCCAGGGTTTTGGGCGGCTACACCTTC. Residues: CASSVSRVLGGYTF.

The DNA of the CDR3 is TGTGCCAGCAGAACCGGGCCCTTTGGGTCCTACGAGCAGTACTTC. It is translated as CASRTGPFGSYEQYF. J is TRBJ2-7 and V is TRBV6-5; no reliable D call. The CDR3 is 15 amino acids. V gave up 6 bases and J gave up 1 base, with 16 bases separating them. The germline gives CDR1 MNHEY, CDR2 SVGAGI.

The chain links TRBV5-1 to TRBJ1-1; maybe TRBD1 (6 bases). Trimming took off 0 bases at V and 7 bases at J, with 7 bases between the two ends. The CDR3 covers 12 residues. Germline CDR1 is SGHRS and CDR2 is YFSETQ. CDR3 coding DNA: TGCGCCAGCAGCTTGGGACAGGATGAAGCTTTCTTT. This gives the protein CASSLGQDEAFF. Supplemented by reference TRBV5-1 and TRBJ1-1, the full variable domain reads KAGVTQTPRYLIKTRGQQVTLSCSPISGHRSVSWYQQTPGQGLQFLFEYFSETQRNKGNFPGRFSGRQFSNSRSEMNVSTLELGDSALYLCASSLGQDEAFFGQGTRLTVV.

The chain combines TRBV6-4 with TRBJ1-1; D gene unclear. Trimming pared 6 bases from V and 1 base from J, leaving 9 bases between. Germline V CDR1 and CDR2: MRHNA, SNTAGT. The CDR3 length is 13 residues. CDR3 bases: TGTGCCAGCAGAATCAACACGAACACTGAAGCTTTCTTT. Its protein is CASRINTNTEAFF.

This chain joins TRBV5-1 and TRBJ1-1; D unresolved. CDR3 size: 16 residues. With 2 bases removed from V and 0 bases from J, the gap between germline ends came to 14 bases. Looked up from germline, CDR1 is SGHRS and CDR2 is YFSETQ. CDR3 DNA sequence: TGCGCCAGCAGCTTCAGTAATACGGCCCTGAACACTGAAGCTTTCTTT. It translates to CASSFSNTALNTEAFF.

This sequence joins TRBV15 and TRBJ2-2; D gene unclear. In germline, CDR1 is LNHNV, CDR2 YYDKDF (reference sequence). V gave up 2 bases and J gave up 9 bases, with 7 bases separating them. The CDR3 contains 12 residues. CDR3 sequence (DNA): TGTGCCACCAGCAGACCAGACAGGGAGCTGTTTTTT. Residues: CATSRPDRELFF.

This chain connects TRBV27 to TRBJ1-5, with no clear D. Germline-derived CDR1 and CDR2 are MNHEY and SMNVEV (reference sequence). The germline V and J ends were trimmed by 2 bases and 0 bases, with 8 bases remaining between them. The CDR3 consists of 15 residues. The CDR3 DNA is TGTGCCAGCAGTTTAACTACCTATAGCAATCAGCCCCAGCATTTT. Residues: CASSLTTYSNQPQHF.

The CDR3, as DNA: TGCGCCAGCAGCCGGGGACTAGCGGGAGGTTCCGATGAGCAGTTCTTC. Protein sequence: CASSRGLAGGSDEQFF. This chain links TRBV5-1 with TRBJ2-1, with 15 bases identical to TRBD2. Trimming cost V 4 bases and J 8 bases; bases outside gene matches: 7. Germline V CDR1 and CDR2: SGHRS, YFSETQ. The CDR3 is 16 amino acids.